These 18 T cell receptor beta chains share one sample of origin, sequenced in a study of ipilimumab plus nivolumab after autologous stem cell transplantation. Profiled with immunoSEQ multiplex PCR; TCRdb holds only in-frame clones, not every one. The sample lists about 10,000 clones, about 78% occurring once. The material sequenced was PBMCs, taken in a trial of ipilimumab plus nivolumab as post-transplant consolidation. Source of these receptors: a male donor with diffuse large B-cell lymphoma.

By sample fraction, this clone is medium-sized. The chain combines TRBV6-5 with TRBJ2-7; TRBD2 matches at 8 bases. V was pared by 6 bases and J by 5 bases, with 3 bases of the junction left unmatched. The CDR3 runs to 12 residues. Per germline, CDR1 MNHEY and CDR2 SVGAGI. The CDR3 loop reads CASSGGGHEQYF. The CDR3, as DNA: TGTGCCAGCAGCGGGGGGGGTCACGAGCAGTACTTC.

The V call is TRBV5-1, the J call TRBJ2-3; 14 nucleotides match TRBD2. With 4 bases clipped from V and 3 bases from J, the junction kept 13 bases outside the gene matches. CDR1 and CDR2 from the germline V gene are SGHRS and YFSETQ. This CDR3 region has 19 residues. The CDR3 spells CASSQRLTSGGVKTDTQYF. CDR3 sequence (DNA): TGCGCCAGCAGCCAACGACTGACTAGCGGGGGGGTCAAAACAGATACGCAGTATTTT.

The chain combines TRBV13 with TRBJ1-3, with D hard to call. The CDR3 spans 14 residues. V gave up 5 bases and J gave up 0 bases, with 8 bases separating them. CDR1 PRHDT and CDR2 FYEKMQ come from the germline V gene (reference sequence). The CDR3 sequence is CASSLTDSGNTIYF. CDR3 sequence (DNA): TGTGCCAGCAGCCTCACAGACTCTGGAAACACCATATATTTT.

The V call is TRBV10-3, the J call TRBJ1-1; 10 nucleotides agree with TRBD1. Germline lookup yields CDR1 ENHRY and CDR2 SYGVKD. The CDR3 runs 14 residues. The junction had 4 bases not matched to a gene; V was cut back by 4 bases and J by 5 bases. CDR3: CAISGQGARTEAFF. As DNA, the CDR3 is TGTGCCATCAGTGGACAGGGGGCGCGGACTGAAGCTTTCTTT.

This rearrangement joins TRBV27 to TRBJ1-1; no definite D call. V was shortened by 2 bases and J by 5 bases, with 9 bases between the two germline ends. Germline assignment: CDR1 MNHEY and CDR2 SMNVEV (reference sequence). The CDR3 runs 13 residues. In DNA form, the CDR3 reads TGTGCCAGCAGTTTAGATGGTTGGACTGAAGCTTTCTTT. Translation gives CASSLDGWTEAFF.

This chain joins TRBV14 and TRBJ1-4; D unresolved. The germline gives CDR1 SGHDN, CDR2 FVKESK. This CDR3 has 17 residues. V lost 5 bases and J 0 bases, leaving 16 bases between the germline ends. In DNA, the CDR3 is TGTGCCAGCAGCATCGAGCCCGGGGAAGCAACTAATGAAAAACTGTTTTTT. Protein: CASSIEPGEATNEKLFF.

The V and J genes are TRBV7-9 and TRBJ1-3; 7 bases match TRBD1. The CDR3 has 15 residues. V trimming: 5 bases; J trimming: 4 bases; junction bases outside the gene matches: 8. Germline V gene data show CDR1 as SEHNR and CDR2 as FQNEAQ (reference sequence). Here the CDR3 DNA reads TGTGCCAGCAGCGAACAGGGGCTAACGGGAAACACCATATATTTT. It translates to CASSEQGLTGNTIYF.

This chain joins TRBV10-1 and TRBJ1-1, with D unclear. Trimming shortened V by 11 bases and J by 5 bases, and 12 bases separated the two germline ends. The CDR3 loop spans 11 amino acids. CDR1 is WNHNN, CDR2 SYGVQD, per germline (reference sequence). The CDR3 nucleotides read TGCGCCGTAAGATGGCAGACTGAAGCTTTCTTT. Residues: CAVRWQTEAFF.

The chain combines TRBV10-1 with TRBJ2-3; 10 nucleotides line up with TRBD1. Germline V gene lookup returns CDR1 WNHNN and CDR2 SYGVQD (reference sequence). The CDR3 spans 16 residues. V shed 0 bases and J 6 bases; nucleotides not matched to a gene: 6. In nucleotides, the CDR3 is TGCGCCAGCAGTGAGTCGGGGACAGGGGTATCCGATACGCAGTATTTT. Amino acids: CASSESGTGVSDTQYF.

The chain combines TRBV28 with TRBJ1-5; D unclear. The V end was cut by 2 bases, the J end by 5 bases, with 7 bases between. Per germline, CDR1 MDHEN and CDR2 SYDVKM. The CDR3 runs to 13 residues. The CDR3, as DNA: TGTGCCAGCAGTTTAATCCTTCATCAGCCCCAGCATTTT. This sequence encodes CASSLILHQPQHF. Full variable domain (missing parts from reference TRBV28 and TRBJ1-5): DVKVTQSSRYLVKRTGEKVFLECVQDMDHENMFWYRQDPGLGLRLIYFSYDVKMKEKGDIPEGYSVSREKKERFSLILESASTNQTSMYLCASSLILHQPQHFGDGTRLSIL.

The chain uses TRBV25-1 and TRBJ1-1, with a possible D match to TRBD1 (5 bases). Germline assignment: CDR1 MGHDK and CDR2 SYGVNS. CDR3 size: 13 residues. Trimming stripped 3 bases from V and 10 bases from J, with 15 bases between. The CDR3 DNA sequence: TGTGCCAGCAGTGAGGGGCCACCGGCGGGAGCTTTCTTT. Translated: CASSEGPPAGAFF.

This sequence joins TRBV2 and TRBJ2-1; the D gene is possibly TRBD1 (6 bases). Trimming took off 4 bases at V and 1 base at J, with 11 bases between the two ends. Germline V gene lookup returns CDR1 SNHLY and CDR2 FYNNEI. This CDR3 contains 15 residues. CDR3 sequence reads: CASSVQGPSYNEQFF. CDR3 sequence (DNA): TGTGCCAGCAGTGTCCAGGGGCCATCCTACAATGAGCAGTTCTTC. The variable domain in full, completed from reference TRBV2 and TRBJ2-1, reads EPEVTQTPSHQVTQMGQEVILRCVPISNHLYFYWYRQILGQKVEFLVSFYNNEISEKSEIFDDQFSVERPDGSNFTLKIRSTKLEDSAMYFCASSVQGPSYNEQFFGPGTRLTVL.

In this sample, this clone turned up once. This chain uses TRBV27 with TRBJ2-5, with 8 bases identical to TRBD2. The CDR3 totals 13 residues. V lost 3 bases, J lost 11 bases, and 8 bases stayed unmatched. Germline V gene sequence: CDR1 MNHEY, CDR2 SMNVEV (reference sequence). The CDR3 nucleotides are TGTGCCAGCAGTTTTGGCGGGGGGTCTGAGCAGTACTTC. Translation: CASSFGGGSEQYF.

This chain joins TRBV19 and TRBJ1-2, with 9 nucleotides matching TRBD1. Germline values: CDR1 LNHDA, CDR2 SQIVND (reference sequence). The trim removed 8 bases at V and 8 bases at J, leaving 9 bases unmatched. The CDR3 has 13 amino acids. This chain's CDR3 is CASRFNRGHGYTF. The CDR3 DNA follows: TGTGCCAGTCGATTTAACAGGGGGCACGGCTACACCTTC. The full variable domain, completed using reference TRBV19 and TRBJ1-2, is DGGITQSPKYLFRKEGQNVTLSCEQNLNHDAMYWYRQDPGQGLRLIYYSQIVNDFQKGDIAEGYSVSREKKESFPLTVTSAQKNPTAFYLCASRFNRGHGYTFGSGTRLTVV.

The rearrangement uses TRBV28 and TRBJ2-5; maybe TRBD2 (5 bases). Germline CDR1 reads MDHEN; CDR2 reads SYDVKM. Trimming shortened V by 4 bases and J by 2 bases, and 20 bases separated the two germline ends. The CDR3 has 17 residues. The CDR3 nucleotides read TGTGCCAGCAGTTGGGCCTATCGGGGATCGGCACAAGAGACCCAGTACTTC. Translation gives CASSWAYRGSAQETQYF.

The CDR3 reads CASSGQGAYEQYF. The CDR3 bases are TGTGCCAGCTCAGGACAGGGTGCCTACGAGCAGTACTTC. The V gene is TRBV18, the J gene TRBJ2-5; 8 bases fit TRBD1. The J call is doubtful: the DNA matches TRBJ2-7 better. The germline V gene has CDR1 KGHSH and CDR2 LQKENI. The CDR3 runs to 13 residues.

The chain employs TRBV5-1 and TRBJ2-5; 8 bases fit TRBD2. After removal of 1 base from V and 1 base from J, the junction contained 6 bases not matched to a gene. The CDR3 has 16 residues. The germline V gene has CDR1 SGHRS and CDR2 YFSETQ. The chain's CDR3 is CASSLMVAGPQETQYF. DNA of the CDR3: TGCGCCAGCAGCTTGATGGTAGCGGGGCCCCAAGAGACCCAGTACTTC.

A few counts support this clone. At the DNA level, this CDR3 is encoded by other sequences in the same sample as well. This chain uses TRBV5-1 with TRBJ2-7, with D uncertain. The germline gives CDR1 SGHRS, CDR2 YFSETQ. The CDR3 runs 11 residues. V was shortened by 0 bases and J by 4 bases, with 2 bases between the two germline ends. CDR3: CASSLDYEQYF. DNA of the CDR3: TGCGCCAGCAGCTTGGATTACGAGCAGTACTTC.